Each of the 20 T cell receptor beta chains below was sequenced from the same sample in a study of blood T cell repertoires in COVID-19. Profiling relied on immunoSEQ multiplex PCR, and the TCRdb table lists in-frame clones only, not all of them. The sample consists of fewer than 60,000 clones, approximately 75% of them appearing once. Specimen: peripheral blood. The receptors come from a man aged 60 to 75 with COVID-19, enrolled during active disease.

The rearrangement uses TRBV3-1 (or the pseudogene TRBV3-2) and TRBJ1-6, with D possibly being TRBD1 (5 bases). The CDR3 loop spans 15 amino acids. Looked up from germline, CDR1 is LGHDT and CDR2 is YNNKEL (reference sequence). Trimming left V 0 bases short and J 10 bases short, with 13 bases between. In DNA, the CDR3 is TGTGCCAGCAGCCAAGAAGGAAATACAGGATCACCCCTCCACTTT. It yields the protein CASSQEGNTGSPLHF.

The chain carries TRBV4-2 and TRBJ1-4; D is unresolved. Trimming took 0 bases from V and 5 from J, leaving 7 bases between them. The CDR3 runs to 14 residues. Germline CDR1 reads LGHNA; CDR2 reads YNFKEQ. Here the CDR3 reads CASSQDSRNEKLFF. CDR3 sequence (DNA): TGTGCCAGCAGCCAAGATTCTCGGAATGAAAAACTGTTTTTT.

A single count supports this clone. The gene calls are TRBV12-3 or TRBV12-4 and TRBJ1-5, with D perhaps matching TRBD1 (6 bases). This CDR3 spans 13 amino acids. V lost 7 bases and J 7 bases, leaving 14 bases between the germline ends. This CDR3 is CASTKAGAQPQHF. The CDR3 DNA sequence: TGTGCCAGCACTAAAGCGGGGGCACAGCCCCAGCATTTT.

The J gene is TRBJ2-5, the V gene TRBV7-3, with D unclear. This CDR3 has 13 residues. From germline, CDR1 is SGHTA and CDR2 FQGTGA. Trimming cost V 1 base and J 5 bases, with 8 bases left between them. CDR3 amino acids: CASSLMPGETQYF. The CDR3 DNA reads as TGTGCCAGCAGCTTAATGCCCGGGGAGACCCAGTACTTC.

The chain is built from TRBV11-3 and TRBJ1-5, with TRBD1 as a possible D gene (5 bases). Germline lookup yields CDR1 SGHNT and CDR2 YENEEA. Trimming cost V 5 bases and J 0 bases, with 11 bases left between them. This CDR3 is 15 amino acids long. The CDR3 loop reads CASSVDSDSNQPQHF. The CDR3 nucleotides read TGTGCCAGCAGCGTCGACAGCGATAGCAATCAGCCCCAGCATTTT.

V gene TRBV5-5 combines with J gene TRBJ1-4; the match to TRBD1 covers 7 bases. Germline V gene data show CDR1 as SGHKS and CDR2 as YYEKEE (reference sequence). V lost 4 bases to trimming and J lost 7 bases; unmatched junction nucleotides: 13. The CDR3 is 16 amino acids. As DNA, the CDR3 is TGTGCCAGCAGCCCCCTAGGTACAGGGGATTCTGAAAAACTGTTTTTT. Translated: CASSPLGTGDSEKLFF.

The sample holds one count of this clone. V is TRBV29-1 and J is TRBJ1-2; 8 positions agree with TRBD1. This CDR3 spans 14 amino acids. The germline CDR1 and CDR2 sequences are SQVTM and ANQGSEA. V was pared by 4 bases and J by 7 bases, with 11 bases of the junction left unmatched. CDR3 loop: CSVGAWDRSAGYTF. The CDR3, as DNA: TGCAGCGTTGGGGCCTGGGACAGGTCCGCTGGCTACACCTTC.

The chain uses TRBV5-1 and TRBJ1-1; 7 nucleotides match TRBD1. The CDR3 is 16 amino acids. Germline-derived CDR1 and CDR2 are SGHRS and YFSETQ. V dropped 0 bases and J dropped 0; count of bases not matched to a gene: 5. CDR3 bases: TGCGCCAGCAGCTTGGGAGTAGACAGGGTGAACACTGAAGCTTTCTTT. This translates into CASSLGVDRVNTEAFF.

This chain connects TRBV21-1 to TRBJ1-1. TRBV21-1 is a known pseudogene. The CDR3 consists of 14 residues. The CDR3 sequence: CASSKEVVDTEAFF. The CDR3 DNA is TGTGCCAGCAGCAAGGAGGTGGTGGACACTGAAGCTTTCTTT.

The chain uses TRBV4-2 and TRBJ2-3; 13 nucleotides match TRBD2. J was trimmed by 5 bases and V by 4 bases; bases with no gene match: 9. CDR1 is LGHNA and CDR2 is YNFKEQ in the germline V gene. The CDR3 extends over 17 amino acids. The CDR3 DNA sequence: TGTGCCAGCAGCCCGGCACAACTAGCGGGGGGGAGAGATACGCAGTATTTT. It is translated as CASSPAQLAGGRDTQYF.

The chain links TRBV19 to TRBJ1-1, with no clear D. Germline lookup yields CDR1 LNHDA and CDR2 SQIVND (reference sequence). The V and J ends lost 3 bases and 7 bases respectively, with 15 bases between them. The CDR3 sequence is 14 residues long. The CDR3 region has the DNA TGTGCCAGTAGTATCCTGGCCGGGTTGGGTGAAGCTTTCTTT. It is translated as CASSILAGLGEAFF.

This clone has just one count. This rearrangement joins TRBV20-1 to TRBJ2-7; D gene unclear. This CDR3 spans 11 amino acids. V was cut by 3 bases and J by 4 bases, with 7 bases left in between. From germline, CDR1 is DFQATT and CDR2 SNEGSKA (reference sequence). The DNA for the CDR3 is TGCAGTGCTAGGCAGGATTACGAGCAGTACTTC. Protein sequence: CSARQDYEQYF.

The chain carries TRBV4-2 and TRBJ2-3, with TRBD1 as a possible D gene (6 bases). V was trimmed by 5 bases and J by 8 bases, leaving 17 bases between them. The CDR3 sequence is 14 residues long. CDR1 and CDR2 (germline): LGHNA, YNFKEQ. DNA of the CDR3: TGTGCCAGCAGCTCCGGACAGAGCCCTGGTACGCAGTATTTT. This translates into CASSSGQSPGTQYF.

The rearrangement uses TRBV27 and TRBJ1-6; tentatively, D is TRBD1 (5 bases). The V gene's germline CDR1 is MNHEY and CDR2 SMNVEV (reference sequence). The CDR3 sequence is 14 residues long. The V gene lost 3 bases and the J gene lost 7 bases, with 10 bases spanning the gap. CDR3 bases: TGTGCCAGCAGTTTGCAGGGAGGAAATTCACCCCTCCACTTT. Translated, it gives CASSLQGGNSPLHF.

There are a few counts of this clone. The chain couples TRBV18 to TRBJ2-1, with TRBD1 identical over 7 bases. Germline-derived CDR1 and CDR2 are KGHSH and LQKENI. The V gene end was trimmed by 3 bases and the J gene end by 3 bases; junction bases not matched to a gene: 11. The CDR3 length is 17 residues. CDR3 coding DNA: TGTGCCAGCTCACCGGGGCGACAGGGCCCCCTCTACAATGAGCAGTTCTTC. Its protein product is CASSPGRQGPLYNEQFF.

As concerns this clone: Other DNA sequences in this sample translate to the same CDR3. This chain joins TRBV9 and TRBJ2-1; 14 nucleotides align to TRBD2. This CDR3 region has 18 residues. V shed 0 bases and J 1 base; nucleotides not matched to a gene: 3. The V gene's germline CDR1 is SGDLS and CDR2 YYNGEE. The CDR3 is CASSVAGLAGGSYNEQFF. The CDR3 DNA reads as TGTGCCAGCAGCGTAGCAGGACTAGCGGGGGGTTCCTACAATGAGCAGTTCTTC.

The gene calls are TRBV12-5 and TRBJ1-2; D is uncertain. Germline V gene lookup returns CDR1 LGHNT and CDR2 FRNRAP. Trimming stripped 1 base from V and 6 bases from J, with 9 bases between. This CDR3 comprises 13 residues. The CDR3 DNA sequence: TGTGCTAGTGGTTTGGGAGTGGGAGATGGCTACACCTTC. Translation gives CASGLGVGDGYTF.

This rearrangement joins TRBV3-1 (or the pseudogene TRBV3-2) to TRBJ1-4; tentative D call: TRBD1 (5 bases). Germline V gene sequence: CDR1 LGHDT, CDR2 YNNKEL (reference sequence). Trimming took off 1 base at V and 2 bases at J, with 17 bases between the two ends. The CDR3 spans 18 residues. Written as DNA, the CDR3 is TGTGCCAGCAGCCAAGCGCGGGACCCCTTGGGGACTAATGAAAAACTGTTTTTT. Its translation is CASSQARDPLGTNEKLFF.

The gene calls are TRBV6-6 and TRBJ2-3; 13 bases match TRBD2. J was trimmed by 3 bases and V by 6 bases; bases with no gene match: 18. CDR3 length equals 20 residues. In germline, CDR1 is MNHNY, CDR2 SVGAGI (reference sequence). CDR3 in amino acids: CASSWVGLAGVGSKTDTQYF. The CDR3 DNA follows: TGTGCCAGCAGCTGGGTCGGACTAGCGGGAGTTGGAAGCAAAACAGATACGCAGTATTTT.

J is TRBJ1-2 and V is TRBV4-2; D remains ambiguous. V lost 3 bases and J 7 bases, leaving 15 bases between the germline ends. In germline, CDR1 is LGHNA, CDR2 YNFKEQ. This CDR3 region has 14 residues. The CDR3 DNA reads as TGTGCCAGCAGCCATGGTGATGACCGGGGTGGCTACACCTTC. It is translated as CASSHGDDRGGYTF.